These T cell receptor beta chains were read from a single sample in a study of cytomegalovirus exposure and HLA in healthy donors. Here immunoSEQ multiplex PCR was the method, and the copy in TCRdb shows in-frame clones only, minus some. The sample lists 100,000 to 150,000 clones, about 85% occurring once. The specimen was PBMCs. These receptors were taken from a boy aged 5-17 years in good health and CMV-seronegative. CDR3s include the opening cysteine and the closing phenylalanine or tryptophan. D genes are given only for firm matches. Clone size is given for some rows only: seen once, a few or many times, or a class if the clone is expanded.

v_gene	d_gene	j_gene	len	abundance	CDR3nt	CDR3aa
TRBV5-6	TRBD2	TRBJ2-1	14	-	TGTGCCAGCAGCTGGGCTAGCGGGGGAGGTGAGCAGTTCTTC	CASSWASGGGEQFF
TRBV5-4	TRBD2	TRBJ2-3	15	-	TGTGCCAGCAGCTCAGCGGGGGGGCTCAAAGATACGCAGTATTTT	CASSSAGGLKDTQYF
TRBV6-5	TRBD1	TRBJ1-1	16	-	TGTGCCAGCAGTTACTGGGGGACAGGGACCAACACTGAAGCTTTCTTT	CASSYWGTGTNTEAFF
TRBV6-1	-	TRBJ1-6	15	once	TGTGCCAGCAGTGAGTTGACAGCATATAATTCACCCCTCCACTTT	CASSELTAYNSPLHF
TRBV10-3	-	TRBJ2-7	14	-	TGTGCCATCAGTGAGAGGGCAGGGTTCTACGAGCAGTACTTC	CAISERAGFYEQYF
TRBV5-6	TRBD1	TRBJ2-7	15	-	TGTGCCAGCAGCTTGCCCAGTAACAGGGGCCGCGAGCAGTACTTC	CASSLPSNRGREQYF
TRBV6-6	TRBD2	TRBJ2-1	14	-	TGTGCCAGCAGTGGGACTAGCGGTTACAATGAGCAGTTCTTC	CASSGTSGYNEQFF
TRBV4-3	TRBD2	TRBJ2-1	17	-	TGCGCCAGCAGCCAAGATAGTAGGCTAGCGGGAATCGATGAGCAGTTCTTC	CASSQDSRLAGIDEQFF
TRBV10-3	-	TRBJ2-3	15	-	TGTGCCATCAGTGAGAGGTCAGGGGCAACAGATACGCAGTATTTT	CAISERSGATDTQYF
TRBV27	TRBD1	TRBJ2-7	13	-	TGTGCCAGCAGTTTTGGGACAGTCTACGAGCAGTACTTC	CASSFGTVYEQYF
TRBV29-1	TRBD2	TRBJ2-1	15	-	TGCAGCGTTGAAGAATTGGCGACTAGCTTCAATGAGCAGTTCTTC	CSVEELATSFNEQFF
TRBV6-5	-	TRBJ1-1	15	few	TGTGCCAGCAGTTACTCGAGCACCCCCGAGATGGAAGCTTTCTTT	CASSYSSTPEMEAFF
TRBV7-2	-	TRBJ2-7	15	-	TGTGCCAGCAGCTTAGCTTTGTCGAAACAGCGGTTATGGGACTTC	CASSLALSKQRLWDF
TRBV7-9	-	TRBJ2-5	15	-	TGTGCCAGCAGCTTAGCCAGTGGACTCCAAGAGACCCAGTACTTC	CASSLASGLQETQYF
TRBV5-5	TRBD1	TRBJ1-1	14	-	TGTGCCAGCAGATGGGACAGGGTGGACACTGAAGCTTTCTTT	CASRWDRVDTEAFF
TRBV9	-	TRBJ1-1	17	once	TGTGCCAGCAGCGTAGGCCCGGGGGGGGGAATGAACACTGAAGCTTTCTTT	CASSVGPGGGMNTEAFF
TRBV27	TRBD1	TRBJ1-1	17	-	TGTGCCAGCAGTTTAGGTCGGGGACAGGGGGCGGATACTGAAGCTTTCTTT	CASSLGRGQGADTEAFF
TRBV7-6	TRBD2	TRBJ2-7	16	-	TGTGCCAGCAGCCTAACCCCGGGACTAGCTCCCGACGAGCAGTACTTC	CASSLTPGLAPDEQYF
TRBV5-4	TRBD2	TRBJ2-2	18	-	TGTGCCAGCAGCTTGGCCGGACTAGCGGGAGGGGGCACCGGGGAGCTGTTTTTT	CASSLAGLAGGGTGELFF
TRBV5-4	TRBD1	TRBJ1-2	16	-	TGTGCCAGCAGCTTGGCGGGGGACAGCCCTAACTATGGCTACACCTTC	CASSLAGDSPNYGYTF
TRBV9	-	TRBJ1-2	13	-	TGTGCCAGCAGCAAAACGCAGGAATATGGCTACACCTTC	CASSKTQEYGYTF
TRBV6-5	-	TRBJ2-1	14	-	TGTGCCAGCAGTCCCTACGGCCAGGGATATGAGCAGTTCTTC	CASSPYGQGYEQFF
TRBV7-9	-	TRBJ1-5	13	few	TGTGCCAGCAGCCCAGGGTCACAACAGCCCCAGCATTTT	CASSPGSQQPQHF
TRBV30	TRBD1	TRBJ1-3	18	-	TGTGCCTGGAGCGCCGACAGGGAAGCCCCGTACTCTGGAAACACCATATATTTT	CAWSADREAPYSGNTIYF
TRBV29-1	-	TRBJ2-1	16	-	TGCAGCGTTCCCGCCGGACAGGGACTAACCTACAATGAGCAGTTCTTC	CSVPAGQGLTYNEQFF
TRBV4-3	-	TRBJ1-2	14	-	TGCGCCAGCAGCCAAGAACAGGGCTTTAGGGGCTACACCTTC	CASSQEQGFRGYTF
TRBV4-1	TRBD2	TRBJ2-3	15	once	TGCGCCAGCAGCCAAGATGGGGGGGAGACAGATACGCAGTATTTT	CASSQDGGETDTQYF
TRBV10-2	TRBD2	TRBJ2-7	13	-	TGCGCCAGCAGCGGTAGCGGGGGCTACGAGCAGTACTTC	CASSGSGGYEQYF
TRBV4-1	TRBD2	TRBJ2-7	17	-	TGCGCCAGCAGCCAAGATCCTAATAGCGGGAACTCCTACGAGCAGTACTTC	CASSQDPNSGNSYEQYF
TRBV27	TRBD2	TRBJ2-3	17	-	TGTGCCAGCAGCCTTGACAAAGTAGCGGGAGCCTTAGATACGCAGTATTTT	CASSLDKVAGALDTQYF
TRBV2	-	TRBJ1-1	13	-	TGTGCCAGCATTTATAACCCGGGCACTGAAGCTTTCTTT	CASIYNPGTEAFF
TRBV5-8	TRBD1	TRBJ2-1	16	-	TGTGCCAGCAGCTTGGGGACAGGCGGAGGATACAATGAGCAGTTCTTC	CASSLGTGGGYNEQFF
TRBV7-9	-	TRBJ1-1	17	-	TGTGCCAGCAGCGCCTCGGGGAGGCCTGTCCCGGAGACTGAAGCTTTCTTT	CASSASGRPVPETEAFF
TRBV4-1	-	TRBJ2-7	14	-	TGCGCCAGCAGCCAAGATCCGGGAACCTACGAGCAGTACTTC	CASSQDPGTYEQYF
TRBV27	-	TRBJ2-7	15	-	TGTGCCAGCAGTTTTTTCCCGGGTCCGTCCTACGAGCAGTACTTC	CASSFFPGPSYEQYF
TRBV7-2	-	TRBJ1-1	15	-	TGTGCCAGCAGCGCCTACTTCGTGGTGAACACTGAAGCTTTCTTT	CASSAYFVVNTEAFF
TRBV5-5	TRBD1	TRBJ1-2	17	-	TGTGCCAGCAGCTTGGAGGGACAGGGGGAATTTAACTATGGCTACACCTTC	CASSLEGQGEFNYGYTF
TRBV29-1	-	TRBJ1-2	13	once	TGCAGCGTACAGGAACCCACTAACTATGGCTACACCTTC	CSVQEPTNYGYTF
TRBV13	TRBD1	TRBJ1-4	16	once	TGTGCCAGCAGCCCCCAGGACAGGGGGCGCTATGAAAAACTGTTTTTT	CASSPQDRGRYEKLFF
TRBV5-1	TRBD1	TRBJ1-5	14	-	TGCGCCAGCAGTGCCGGGACAGGGGGTCAGCCCCAGCATTTT	CASSAGTGGQPQHF
TRBV7-2	-	TRBJ1-5	14	-	TGTGCCAGCAGTGGGAGGGATATTGGGCAGCCCCAGCATTTT	CASSGRDIGQPQHF
TRBV9	TRBD1	TRBJ2-1	15	-	TGTGCCAGCAGCCTCGTGGGACAGGAGTACAATGAGCAGTTCTTC	CASSLVGQEYNEQFF
TRBV29-1	TRBD1	TRBJ2-5	12	-	TGCAGCGTTCTCACAGGGGTCGAGACCCAGTACTTC	CSVLTGVETQYF
TRBV4-1	-	TRBJ2-7	13	-	TGCGCCAGCAGCGAGACTAAAGACTACGAGCAGTACTTC	CASSETKDYEQYF
TRBV27	-	TRBJ1-2	12	once	TGTGCCAGCTCCCCTTACGGTTATGGCTACACCTTC	CASSPYGYGYTF
TRBV5-4	TRBD1	TRBJ2-1	15	-	TGTGCCAGCAGCTACACAGGGGGTCCTTACAATGAGCAGTTCTTC	CASSYTGGPYNEQFF
TRBV6-1	TRBD2	TRBJ2-3	19	-	TGTGCCAGCAGTGAAGACCTAGCGGACCACCGCCCTAGCACAGATACGCAGTATTTT	CASSEDLADHRPSTDTQYF
TRBV2	-	TRBJ2-3	13	-	TGTGCCAGCGGGCGGGATTGGACAGATACGCAGTATTTT	CASGRDWTDTQYF
TRBV19	TRBD1	TRBJ1-5	21	-	TGTGCCAGTAGCCCACAGGGGGCGGCACGATGGGGCACGGATAGCAATCAGCCCCAGCATTTT	CASSPQGAARWGTDSNQPQHF
TRBV6-5	TRBD1	TRBJ1-5	15	-	TGTGCCAGCATCCAGGGACAGTCTGACGTTCAGCCCCAGCATTTT	CASIQGQSDVQPQHF